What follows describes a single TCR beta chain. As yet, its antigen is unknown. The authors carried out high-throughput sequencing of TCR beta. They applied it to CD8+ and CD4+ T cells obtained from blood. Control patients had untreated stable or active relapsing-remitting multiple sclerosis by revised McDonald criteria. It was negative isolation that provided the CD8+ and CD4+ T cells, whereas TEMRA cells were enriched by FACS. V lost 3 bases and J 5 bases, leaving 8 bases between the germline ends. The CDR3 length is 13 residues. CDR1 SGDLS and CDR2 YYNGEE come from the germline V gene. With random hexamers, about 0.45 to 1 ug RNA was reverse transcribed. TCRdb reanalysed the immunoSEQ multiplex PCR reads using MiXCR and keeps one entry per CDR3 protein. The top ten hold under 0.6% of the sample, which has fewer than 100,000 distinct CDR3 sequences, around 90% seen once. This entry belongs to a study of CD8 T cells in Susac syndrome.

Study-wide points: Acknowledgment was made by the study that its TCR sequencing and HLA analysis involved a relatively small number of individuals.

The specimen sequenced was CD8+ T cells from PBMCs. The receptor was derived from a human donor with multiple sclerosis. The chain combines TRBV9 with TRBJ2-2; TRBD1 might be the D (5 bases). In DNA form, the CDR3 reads TGTGCCAGCAGCGGACAGAATACCGGGGAGCTGTTTTTT. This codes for CASSGQNTGELFF.